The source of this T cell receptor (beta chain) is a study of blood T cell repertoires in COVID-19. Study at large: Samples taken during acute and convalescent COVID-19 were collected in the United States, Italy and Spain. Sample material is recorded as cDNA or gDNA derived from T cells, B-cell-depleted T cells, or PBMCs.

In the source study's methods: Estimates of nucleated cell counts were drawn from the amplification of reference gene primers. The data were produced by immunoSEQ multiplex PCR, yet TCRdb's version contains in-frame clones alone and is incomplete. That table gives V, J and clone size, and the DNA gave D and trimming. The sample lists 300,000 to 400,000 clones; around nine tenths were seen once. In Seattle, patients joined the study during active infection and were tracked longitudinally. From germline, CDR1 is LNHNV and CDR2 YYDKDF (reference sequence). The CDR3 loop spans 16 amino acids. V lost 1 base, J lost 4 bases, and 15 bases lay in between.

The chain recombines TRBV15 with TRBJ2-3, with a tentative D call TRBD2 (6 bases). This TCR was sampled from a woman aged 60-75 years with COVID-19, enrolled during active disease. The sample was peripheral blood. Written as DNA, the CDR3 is TGTGCCACCAGCAGAGGGGGATTGGGGGGTGCAGATACGCAGTATTTT. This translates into CATSRGGLGGADTQYF.